Shown below are 19 T cell receptor beta chains from a single sample sequenced in a study of post-analysis software for immune sequencing data. Libraries were made from TCR beta cDNA, and they carried unique molecular identifiers. TCRdb recomputed calls from the PCR reads with MiXCR, one row per CDR3 protein. The table has about 540,000 distinct CDR3 sequences, 34% seen once; the top ten hold 4.5% to 7.5%. No antigen has been identified for these receptors. Study outcomes and limitations: Included in a set of about five TRBV segments more frequent in patients than controls were TRBV5-6, TRBV5-1 and TRBV20-1.

Sequenced sample: blood. These receptors originate from a girl aged 2 to 17 with multiple sclerosis.

This clonotype was counted ten times or more. The chain uses TRBV6-2 or TRBV6-3 and TRBJ2-7; 7 bases are a match to TRBD1. Per the germline V gene, CDR1 is MNHEY and CDR2 is SVGEGT. This CDR3 is 14 amino acids long. The V gene end was trimmed by 0 bases and the J gene end by 2 bases; junction bases not matched to a gene: 1. The CDR3 is CASSYSDRAYEQYF. For the CDR3, the DNA is TGTGCCAGCAGTTACTCCGACAGGGCCTACGAGCAGTACTTC.

This chain links TRBV28 with TRBJ1-2; possible D gene TRBD1, 6 bases. V was clipped by 3 bases and J by 8 bases, with 22 bases between them. This CDR3 has 16 residues. In germline, CDR1 is MDHEN, CDR2 SYDVKM. CDR3 in amino acids: CASSLDMADTQGGYTF. In DNA, the CDR3 is TGTGCCAGCAGTTTGGACATGGCGGACACCCAGGGGGGCTACACCTTC.

As concerns this clonotype: Given a much more abundant clone one base away, this may be a read error. The gene calls are TRBV10-3 and TRBJ2-1, with 13 bases that match TRBD2. The end of the DNA fits TRBJ2-7 better, so the J call may be wrong. CDR1 ENHRY and CDR2 SYGVKD come from the germline V gene. The CDR3 runs 17 residues. The CDR3 DNA follows: TGTGCCATCAGTGGAACTAGCGGGGGGGCCGCCTACAATGAGCAGTACTTC. It encodes CAISGTSGGAAYNEQYF.

This chain uses TRBV20-1 with TRBJ2-5; TRBD2 agrees at 8 bases. The CDR3 consists of 17 residues. Unmatched junction bases numbered 10, after V lost 0 bases and J lost 1 base. The germline V gene has CDR1 DFQATT and CDR2 SNEGSKA (reference sequence). DNA of the CDR3: TGCAGTGCTAGAGATCCCCCGGAGCGGGGGATCCAAGAGACCCAGTACTTC. It codes for CSARDPPERGIQETQYF.

This clonotype appeared a few times. The chain links TRBV11-1 to TRBJ2-7, with 9 bases lining up with TRBD1. V lost 4 bases and J lost 1; bases outside the gene matches: 8. The CDR3 extends over 16 amino acids. Germline V CDR1 and CDR2: SGHAT, FQDESV (reference sequence). The CDR3 DNA sequence: TGTGCCAGCAGCTCGGTCCCGGGACAGGGTTCCTACGAGCAGTACTTC. Protein sequence: CASSSVPGQGSYEQYF.

This clonotype was counted only a few times. This sequence joins TRBV7-2 and TRBJ1-4, with D maybe TRBD1 (5 bases). Trimming pared 2 bases from V and 0 bases from J, leaving 13 bases between. The CDR3 runs to 17 residues. Germline V gene data show CDR1 as SGHTA and CDR2 as FQGNSA. The CDR3 is CASSLYPGSPTNEKLFF. The CDR3 nucleotides read TGTGCCAGCAGCTTATACCCAGGGAGCCCAACTAATGAAAAACTGTTTTTT.

The chain employs TRBV12-3 or TRBV12-4 and TRBJ1-2; D is undetermined. The ends were cut back, 6 bases at V and 4 bases at J, with 12 bases in the middle. The CDR3 covers 13 residues. CDR3 amino acids: CASSPTLTYGYTF. The CDR3 coding sequence is TGTGCCAGCAGCCCGACACTAACCTATGGCTACACCTTC.

Only a few counts were recorded for this clonotype. CDR3 in DNA: TGCAGTCACCGACGGGCCTCTGGCTACACCTTC. Its protein product is CSHRRASGYTF. The gene calls are TRBV20-1 and TRBJ1-2; no clear D. Trimming stripped 8 bases from V and 7 bases from J, with 14 bases between. The CDR3 contains 11 residues. CDR1 is DFQATT and CDR2 is SNEGSKA in the germline V gene (reference sequence).

This chain joins TRBV29-1 and TRBJ2-3; 14 bases fit TRBD2. V trimming: 7 bases; J trimming: 2 bases; junction bases outside the gene matches: 11. Germline V lookup: CDR1 SQVTM, CDR2 ANQGSEA. This CDR3 region has 17 residues. The CDR3 is CSAKLWTSGGNTDTQYF. Written as DNA, the CDR3 is TGCAGCGCCAAGCTTTGGACTAGCGGGGGGAACACAGATACGCAGTATTTT.

This clonotype was seen a handful of times. The chain employs TRBV20-1 and TRBJ1-5, with D perhaps matching TRBD1 (5 bases). Germline V gene lookup returns CDR1 DFQATT and CDR2 SNEGSKA (reference sequence). The CDR3 has 17 amino acids. Trimming stripped 0 bases from V and 7 bases from J, with 22 bases between. The CDR3 loop reads CSARDPWGQGVEQPQHF. CDR3 nucleotides: TGCAGTGCTAGAGATCCTTGGGGTCAAGGGGTCGAGCAGCCCCAGCATTTT.

This clonotype was detected a few times. The chain is built from TRBV29-1 and TRBJ1-2; D gene unclear. CDR3 length equals 15 residues. Between the trimmed V and J ends, which lost 0 bases and 1 base, there was a span of 12 bases. Looked up from germline, CDR1 is SQVTM and CDR2 is ANQGSEA. CDR3 sequence (DNA): TGCAGCGTTGAAGATCTCACGCAGGTTAACTATGGCTACACCTTC. Protein product: CSVEDLTQVNYGYTF.

This clonotype was found once. The genes are TRBV5-6 and TRBJ1-6; TRBD1 matches 8 bases. The CDR3 has 15 residues. The V gene's germline CDR1 is SGHDT and CDR2 YYEEEE. V was pared by 4 bases and J by 9 bases, with 9 bases of the junction left unmatched. The CDR3 sequence is CASSGGQEIGSPLHF. In nucleotides, the CDR3 is TGTGCCAGCAGCGGGGGACAGGAGATCGGTTCACCCCTCCACTTT.

The rearrangement links TRBV14 to TRBJ1-1; 9 bases match TRBD1. The V and J ends lost 4 bases and 5 bases, in that order; junction bases with no gene match: 8. Germline values: CDR1 SGHDN, CDR2 FVKESK. The CDR3 runs to 15 residues. The CDR3 sequence: CASSLLTGGGTEAFF. The DNA for the CDR3 is TGTGCCAGCAGCCTATTGACAGGGGGGGGAACTGAAGCTTTCTTT.

The chain carries TRBV5-5 and TRBJ2-6; D might be TRBD1 or TRBD2, each matching 5 bases. Trimming left V 3 bases short and J 2 bases short, with 6 bases between. The CDR3 has 14 residues. Germline lookup yields CDR1 SGHKS and CDR2 YYEKEE (reference sequence). Written as DNA, the CDR3 is TGTGCCAGCAGCTGGGGGACTGGGGCCAACGTCCTGACTTTC. Translation gives CASSWGTGANVLTF.

There are a few counts of this clonotype. V usage is TRBV6-5 and J usage is TRBJ2-5; D possibly matches TRBD1 or TRBD2 (7 bases each). This CDR3 has 14 amino acids. Looked up from germline, CDR1 is MNHEY and CDR2 is SVGAGI. Trimming took 2 bases from V and 7 from J, leaving 14 bases between them. The CDR3 sequence: CASSYLTGRGTQYF. The CDR3 region has the DNA TGTGCCAGCAGTTACCTGACAGGGAGGGGGACCCAGTACTTC.

This clonotype came up a few times. The rearrangement joins TRBV7-2 to TRBJ2-3; TRBD1 agrees at 7 bases. This CDR3 spans 16 amino acids. V gave up 5 bases and J gave up 0 bases; unmatched junction bases: 8. Per the germline V gene, CDR1 is SGHTA and CDR2 is FQGNSA. CDR3 loop: CASSARQGGSTDTQYF. The CDR3 nucleotides read TGTGCCAGCAGCGCCCGACAGGGTGGGAGCACAGATACGCAGTATTTT.

The sample holds a few counts of this clonotype. The genes are TRBV20-1 and TRBJ2-7, with D tentatively TRBD2 (5 bases). In germline, CDR1 is DFQATT, CDR2 SNEGSKA (reference sequence). The V end was cut by 2 bases, the J end by 0 bases, with 17 bases between. The CDR3 totals 16 residues. The CDR3 DNA sequence: TGCAGTGCTAGATCCCCGGGGTCGGAGAGCTCCTACGAGCAGTACTTC. Protein: CSARSPGSESSYEQYF.

The table lists this clonotype with a few counts. The J gene is TRBJ1-4, the V gene TRBV18; 7 bases line up with TRBD1. Germline-derived CDR1 and CDR2 are KGHSH and LQKENI. The CDR3 extends over 16 amino acids. The trim removed 4 bases at V and 0 bases at J, leaving 5 bases unmatched. The CDR3 sequence is CASSLRQGSTNEKLFF. CDR3 sequence (DNA): TGTGCCAGCTCACTCCGACAGGGATCAACTAATGAAAAACTGTTTTTT.

The table lists this clonotype with a count of one. The CDR3, as DNA: TGTGCCAGCAGCTTGCCACTAGCGTACACGCATCAAGAGACCCAGTACTTC. It encodes CASSLPLAYTHQETQYF. This chain connects TRBV5-6 to TRBJ2-5; 7 bases agree with TRBD2. The CDR3 length is 17 residues. J was trimmed by 2 bases and V by 1 base; bases with no gene match: 11. The V gene's germline CDR1 is SGHDT and CDR2 YYEEEE.